This TCR beta chain was sequenced in a study of blood T cell repertoires in COVID-19. This clone was found once. TCRdb's copy holds only in-frame clones and misses some; the assay was immunoSEQ multiplex PCR. The sample lists around 220,000 clones; 80% to 85% were seen once. This TCR came from a woman in her forties who had recovered from COVID-19. Sequencing was performed on PBMCs or T cells enriched from blood (not recorded which).

The CDR3 is CAISGDRGRGEQFF. The CDR3 bases are TGTGCCATCAGTGGGGACAGGGGGCGAGGTGAGCAGTTCTTC. This chain links TRBV10-3 with TRBJ2-1, with 12 bases lining up with TRBD1. Germline V gene data show CDR1 as ENHRY and CDR2 as SYGVKD. The CDR3 consists of 14 residues. The ends lost 4 bases at V and 9 bases at J; junction bases unmatched: 4.